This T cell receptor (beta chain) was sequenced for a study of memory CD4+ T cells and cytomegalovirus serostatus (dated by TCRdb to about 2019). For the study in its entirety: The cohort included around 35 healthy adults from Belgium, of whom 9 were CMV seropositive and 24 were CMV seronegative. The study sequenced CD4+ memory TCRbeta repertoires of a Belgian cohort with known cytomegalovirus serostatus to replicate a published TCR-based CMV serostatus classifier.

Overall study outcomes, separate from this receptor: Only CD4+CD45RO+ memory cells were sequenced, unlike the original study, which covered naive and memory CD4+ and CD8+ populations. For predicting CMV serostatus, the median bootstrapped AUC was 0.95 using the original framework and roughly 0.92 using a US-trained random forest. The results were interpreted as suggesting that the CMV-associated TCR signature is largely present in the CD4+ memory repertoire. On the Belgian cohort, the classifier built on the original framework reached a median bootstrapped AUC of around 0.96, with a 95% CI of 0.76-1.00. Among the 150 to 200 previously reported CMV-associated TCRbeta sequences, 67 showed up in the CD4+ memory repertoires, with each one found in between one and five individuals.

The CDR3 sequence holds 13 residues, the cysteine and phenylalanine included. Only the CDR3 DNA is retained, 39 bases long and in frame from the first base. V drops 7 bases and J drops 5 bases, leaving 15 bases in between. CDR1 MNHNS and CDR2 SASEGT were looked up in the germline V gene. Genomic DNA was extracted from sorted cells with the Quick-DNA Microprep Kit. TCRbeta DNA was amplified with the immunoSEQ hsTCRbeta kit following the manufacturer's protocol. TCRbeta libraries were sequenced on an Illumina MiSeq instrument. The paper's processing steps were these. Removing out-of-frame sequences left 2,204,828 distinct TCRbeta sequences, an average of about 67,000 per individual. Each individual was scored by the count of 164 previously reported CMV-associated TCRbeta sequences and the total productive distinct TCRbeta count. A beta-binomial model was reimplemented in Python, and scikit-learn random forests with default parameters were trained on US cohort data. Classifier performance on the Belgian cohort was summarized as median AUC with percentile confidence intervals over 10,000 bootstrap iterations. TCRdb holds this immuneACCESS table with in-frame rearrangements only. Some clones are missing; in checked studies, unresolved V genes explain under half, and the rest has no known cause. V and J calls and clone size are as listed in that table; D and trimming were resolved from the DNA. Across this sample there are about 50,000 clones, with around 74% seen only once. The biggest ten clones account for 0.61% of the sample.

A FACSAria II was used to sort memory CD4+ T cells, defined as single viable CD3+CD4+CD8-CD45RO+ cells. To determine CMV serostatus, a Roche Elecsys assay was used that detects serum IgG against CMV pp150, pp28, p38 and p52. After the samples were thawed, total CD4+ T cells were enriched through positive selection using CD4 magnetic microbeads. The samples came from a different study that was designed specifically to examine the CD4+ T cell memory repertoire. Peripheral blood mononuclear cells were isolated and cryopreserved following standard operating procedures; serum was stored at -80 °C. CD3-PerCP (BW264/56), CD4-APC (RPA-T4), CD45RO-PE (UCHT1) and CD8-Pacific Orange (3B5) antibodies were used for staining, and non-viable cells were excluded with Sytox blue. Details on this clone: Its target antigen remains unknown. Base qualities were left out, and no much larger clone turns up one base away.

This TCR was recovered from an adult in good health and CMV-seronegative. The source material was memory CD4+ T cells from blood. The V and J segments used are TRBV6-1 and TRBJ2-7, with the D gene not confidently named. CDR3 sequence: CASTSLDRHEQYF. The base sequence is TGTGCCAGCACATCTTTAGATCGGCACGAGCAGTACTTC.